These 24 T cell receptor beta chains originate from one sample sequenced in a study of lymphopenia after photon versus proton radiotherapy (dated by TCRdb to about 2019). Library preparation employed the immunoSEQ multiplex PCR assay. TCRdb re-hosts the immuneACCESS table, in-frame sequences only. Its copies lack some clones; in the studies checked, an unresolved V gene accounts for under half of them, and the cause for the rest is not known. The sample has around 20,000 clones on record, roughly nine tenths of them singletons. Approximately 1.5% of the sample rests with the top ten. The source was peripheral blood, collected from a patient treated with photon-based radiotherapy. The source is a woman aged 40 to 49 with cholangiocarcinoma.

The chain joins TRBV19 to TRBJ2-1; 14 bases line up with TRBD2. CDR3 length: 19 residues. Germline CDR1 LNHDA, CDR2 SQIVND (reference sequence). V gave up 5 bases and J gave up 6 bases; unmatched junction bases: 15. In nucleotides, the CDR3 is TGTGCCAGTAGTCTCTACTGGACTAGCGGGGGGACCGGAGGCAATGAGCAGTTCTTC. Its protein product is CASSLYWTSGGTGGNEQFF.

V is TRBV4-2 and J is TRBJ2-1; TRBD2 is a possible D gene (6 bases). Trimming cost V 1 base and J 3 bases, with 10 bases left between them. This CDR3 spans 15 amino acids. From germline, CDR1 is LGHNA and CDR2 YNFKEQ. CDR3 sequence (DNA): TGTGCCAGCAGCCAAGGCCCAGCGGGCTACAATGAGCAGTTCTTC. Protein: CASSQGPAGYNEQFF.

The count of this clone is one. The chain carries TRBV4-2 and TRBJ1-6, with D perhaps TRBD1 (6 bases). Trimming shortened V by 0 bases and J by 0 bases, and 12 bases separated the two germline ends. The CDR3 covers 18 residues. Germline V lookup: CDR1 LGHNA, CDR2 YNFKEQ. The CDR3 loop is CASSQEGAHSSYNSPLHF. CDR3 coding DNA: TGTGCCAGCAGCCAAGAGGGGGCACACAGCTCCTATAATTCACCCCTCCACTTT.

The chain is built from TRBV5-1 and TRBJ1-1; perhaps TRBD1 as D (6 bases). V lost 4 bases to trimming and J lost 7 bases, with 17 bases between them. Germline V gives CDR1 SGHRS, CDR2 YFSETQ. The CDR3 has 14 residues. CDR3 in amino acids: CASSLETGGYEAFF. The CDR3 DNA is TGCGCCAGCAGCCTTGAGACAGGAGGGTATGAAGCTTTCTTT.

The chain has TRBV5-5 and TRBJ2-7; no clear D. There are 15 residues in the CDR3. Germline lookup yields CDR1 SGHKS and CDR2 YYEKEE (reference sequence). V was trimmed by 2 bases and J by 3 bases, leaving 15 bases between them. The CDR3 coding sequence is TGTGCCAGCAGCTTTCAGGAGACCTACTTCTACGAGCAGTACTTC. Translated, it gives CASSFQETYFYEQYF.

CDR3: CASSFGQRDYNEQFF. The CDR3 bases are TGTGCCAGCAGCTTCGGGCAGCGGGATTACAATGAGCAGTTCTTC. The J gene is TRBJ2-1, the V gene TRBV5-4, with 7 positions matching TRBD2. Germline V gene lookup returns CDR1 SGHNT and CDR2 YYREEE (reference sequence). V lost 2 bases, J lost 4 bases, and 6 bases stayed unmatched. This CDR3 has 15 amino acids.

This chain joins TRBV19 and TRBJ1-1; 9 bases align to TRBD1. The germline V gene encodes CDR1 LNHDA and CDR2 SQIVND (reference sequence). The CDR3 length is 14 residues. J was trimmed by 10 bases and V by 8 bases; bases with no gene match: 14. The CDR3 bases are TGTGCCAGTGGCCGGGACAGGGAGGTTCTGGGAGCTTTCTTT. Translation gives CASGRDREVLGAFF.

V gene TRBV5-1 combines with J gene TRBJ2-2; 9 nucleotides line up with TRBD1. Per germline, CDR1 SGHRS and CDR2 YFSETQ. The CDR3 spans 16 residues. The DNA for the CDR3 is TGCGCTAGCGGACCCGGGGACAGGGTAAACACCGGGGAGCTGTTTTTT. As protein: CASGPGDRVNTGELFF.

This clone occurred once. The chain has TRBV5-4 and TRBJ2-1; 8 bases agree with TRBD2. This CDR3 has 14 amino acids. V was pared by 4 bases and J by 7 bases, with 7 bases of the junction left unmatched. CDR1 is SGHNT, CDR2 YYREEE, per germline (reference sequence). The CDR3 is CASSKAGVGNEQFF. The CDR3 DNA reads TGTGCCAGCAGCAAAGCGGGAGTTGGGAATGAGCAGTTCTTC.

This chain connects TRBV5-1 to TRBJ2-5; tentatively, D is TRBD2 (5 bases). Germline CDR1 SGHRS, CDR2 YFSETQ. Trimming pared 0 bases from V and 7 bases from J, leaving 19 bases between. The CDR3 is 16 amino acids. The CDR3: CASSLGTDSPGGTQYF. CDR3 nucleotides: TGCGCCAGCAGCTTGGGTACGGACTCCCCCGGAGGGACCCAGTACTTC.

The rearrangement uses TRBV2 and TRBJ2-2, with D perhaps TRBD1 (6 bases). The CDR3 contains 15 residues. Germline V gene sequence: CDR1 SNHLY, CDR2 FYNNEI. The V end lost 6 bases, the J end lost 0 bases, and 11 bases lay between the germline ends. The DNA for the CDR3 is TGTGCCAGCAGGAGGGGACAAACGAACACCGGGGAGCTGTTTTTT. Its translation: CASRRGQTNTGELFF.

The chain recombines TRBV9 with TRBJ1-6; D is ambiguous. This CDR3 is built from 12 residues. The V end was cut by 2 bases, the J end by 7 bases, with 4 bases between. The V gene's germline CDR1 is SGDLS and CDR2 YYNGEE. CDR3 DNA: TGTGCCAGCAGCGTTAGAAATTCACCCCTCCACTTT. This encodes CASSVRNSPLHF.

The CDR3 reads CAWRLRDRERNEQFF. The CDR3 nucleotides read TGTGCCTGGCGACTCCGGGACAGGGAACGAAATGAGCAGTTCTTC. This sequence joins TRBV30 and TRBJ2-1, with 9 bases fitting TRBD1. The germline CDR1 and CDR2 sequences are GTSNPN and SVGIG (reference sequence). V gave up 5 bases and J gave up 7 bases; unmatched junction bases: 12. This CDR3 has 15 amino acids.

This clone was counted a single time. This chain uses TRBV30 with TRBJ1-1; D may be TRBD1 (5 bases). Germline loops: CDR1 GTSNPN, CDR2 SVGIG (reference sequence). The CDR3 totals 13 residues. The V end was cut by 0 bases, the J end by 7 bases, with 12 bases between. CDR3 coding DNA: TGTGCCTGGAGTGTGGGACTCCTGGTTGAAGCTTTCTTT. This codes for CAWSVGLLVEAFF. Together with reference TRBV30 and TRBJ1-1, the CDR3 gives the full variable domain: SQTIHQWPATLVQPVGSPLSLECTVEGTSNPNLYWYRQAAGRGLQLLFYSVGIGQISSEVPQNLSASRPQDRQFILSSKKLLLSDSGFYLCAWSVGLLVEAFFGQGTRLTVV.

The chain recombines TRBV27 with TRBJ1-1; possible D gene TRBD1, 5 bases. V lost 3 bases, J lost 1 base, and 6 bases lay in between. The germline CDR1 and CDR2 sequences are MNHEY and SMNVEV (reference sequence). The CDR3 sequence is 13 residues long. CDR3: CASSFGTNTEAFF. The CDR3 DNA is TGTGCCAGCAGTTTCGGGACGAACACTGAAGCTTTCTTT.

The CDR3 DNA reads as TGTGCCAGCAGTTACTCGGGGACCAACACTGAAGCTTTCTTT. It specifies CASSYSGTNTEAFF. The chain links TRBV6-5 to TRBJ1-1; TRBD1 might be the D (5 bases). CDR3 length: 14 amino acids. The germline CDR1 and CDR2 sequences are MNHEY and SVGAGI. V was cut by 0 bases and J by 2 bases, with 7 bases left in between.

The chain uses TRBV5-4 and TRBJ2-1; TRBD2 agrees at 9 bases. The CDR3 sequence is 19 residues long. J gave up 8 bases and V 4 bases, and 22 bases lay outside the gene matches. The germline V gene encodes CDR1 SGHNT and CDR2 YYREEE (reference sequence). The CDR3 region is CASSMRSRASGDWGDEQFF. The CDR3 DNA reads TGTGCCAGCAGCATGAGGTCCCGGGCTAGCGGGGACTGGGGAGATGAGCAGTTCTTC.

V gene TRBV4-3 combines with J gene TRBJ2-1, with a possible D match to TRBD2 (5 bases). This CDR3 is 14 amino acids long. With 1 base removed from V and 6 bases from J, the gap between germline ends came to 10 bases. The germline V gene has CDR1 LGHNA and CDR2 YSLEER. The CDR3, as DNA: TGCGCCAGCAGCCAAGTTGGCGGAGGCAATGAGCAGTTCTTC. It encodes CASSQVGGGNEQFF.

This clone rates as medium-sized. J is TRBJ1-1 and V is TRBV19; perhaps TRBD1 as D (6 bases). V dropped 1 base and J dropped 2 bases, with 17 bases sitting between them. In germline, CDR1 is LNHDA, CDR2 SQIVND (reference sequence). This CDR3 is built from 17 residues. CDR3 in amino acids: CASSIGSWGPVNTEAFF. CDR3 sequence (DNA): TGTGCCAGTAGTATAGGAAGTTGGGGGCCGGTAAACACTGAAGCTTTCTTT.

The CDR3 coding sequence is TGTGCCAGCAGCGTAGGAGGGGGTAGGGATATGAACACTGAAGCTTTCTTT. Amino acid sequence: CASSVGGGRDMNTEAFF. This rearrangement joins TRBV9 to TRBJ1-1; perhaps TRBD1 as D (6 bases). Trimming left V 0 bases short and J 0 bases short, with 15 bases between. Germline V gene lookup returns CDR1 SGDLS and CDR2 YYNGEE. The CDR3 has 17 residues.

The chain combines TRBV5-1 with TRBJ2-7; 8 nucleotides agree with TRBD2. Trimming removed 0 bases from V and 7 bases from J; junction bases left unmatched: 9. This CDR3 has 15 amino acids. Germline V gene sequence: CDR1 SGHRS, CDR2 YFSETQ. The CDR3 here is CASSLERRGGEEQYF. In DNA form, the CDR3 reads TGCGCCAGCAGCTTGGAACGTCGGGGGGGCGAAGAGCAGTACTTC.

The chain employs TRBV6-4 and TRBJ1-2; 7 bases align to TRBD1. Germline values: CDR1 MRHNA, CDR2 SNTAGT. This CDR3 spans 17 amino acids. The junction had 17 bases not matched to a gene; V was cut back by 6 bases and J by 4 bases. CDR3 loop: CASSRQGRGLLSYGYTF. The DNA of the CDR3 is TGTGCCAGCAGCCGACAGGGTCGGGGTCTCTTAAGCTATGGCTACACCTTC.

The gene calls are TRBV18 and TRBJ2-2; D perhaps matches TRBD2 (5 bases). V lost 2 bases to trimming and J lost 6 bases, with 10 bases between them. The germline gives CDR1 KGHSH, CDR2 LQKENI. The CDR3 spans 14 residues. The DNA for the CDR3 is TGTGCCAGCTCACCATCCTCGAGGGCCGGGGAGCTGTTTTTT. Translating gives CASSPSSRAGELFF.

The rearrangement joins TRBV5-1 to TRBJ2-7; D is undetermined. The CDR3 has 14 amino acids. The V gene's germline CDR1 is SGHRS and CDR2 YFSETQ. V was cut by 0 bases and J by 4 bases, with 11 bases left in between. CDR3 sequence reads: CASSLDPRFYEQYF. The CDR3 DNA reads TGCGCCAGCAGCTTGGATCCGAGGTTTTACGAGCAGTACTTC.